These T cell receptor beta chains were read from a single sample in a study of T cells after yellow fever vaccination. TCRdb re-derived calls from the 5' RACE reads in MiXCR, one entry per CDR3 protein. Here the sample spans approximately 170,000 distinct CDR3 sequences, approximately 10% being singletons. Sequenced material: CD8+ T cells sorted from PBMCs, taken 15 days after the yellow fever booster vaccination. These receptors were obtained from a man younger than 35 who received the YFV17D yellow fever vaccine. CDR3s include the opening cysteine and the closing phenylalanine or tryptophan. D genes are given only for firm matches. Clone sizes are given selectively: once, few, many, or a class where the clone is expanded.

d_call	v_call	j_call	cdr3_length	clone_size	cdr3_aa	cdr3_nt
.	TRBV29-1	TRBJ2-1	15	.	CSVEPTASSYNEQFF	TGCAGCGTTGAACCAACGGCTAGCTCCTACAATGAGCAGTTCTTC
TRBD1	TRBV11-2	TRBJ1-3	14	few	CASSLEGGRNTIYF	TGTGCCAGCAGCTTAGAAGGGGGCAGAAACACCATATATTTT
.	TRBV12-3/TRBV12-4	TRBJ2-5	15	.	CASSFSSTLRETQYF	TGTGCCAGCAGTTTCAGTTCCACCCTACGAGAGACCCAGTACTTC
.	TRBV12-3/TRBV12-4	TRBJ2-7	14	few	CASSSLRGPIEQYF	TGTGCCAGCAGTTCTCTGCGGGGGCCCATCGAGCAGTACTTC
.	TRBV4-1	TRBJ2-3	15	once	CASSQVWTDTDTQYF	TGCGCCAGCAGCCAAGTTTGGACAGACACAGATACGCAGTATTTT
.	TRBV6-1	TRBJ1-1	12	few	CASRPGRTEAFF	TGTGCCAGCAGGCCCGGAAGGACTGAAGCTTTCTTT
TRBD1	TRBV9	TRBJ2-7	15	few	CASSVDAGGNYEQYF	TGTGCCAGCAGCGTAGATGCAGGGGGTAACTACGAGCAGTACTTC
TRBD2	TRBV10-2	TRBJ2-1	13	few	CASSRGLAGEQFF	TGCGCCAGCAGCCGGGGACTAGCCGGGGAGCAGTTCTTC
TRBD2	TRBV24-1	TRBJ2-2	18	few	CATSARASGGSGTGELFF	TGTGCCACCAGTGCCCGGGCTAGCGGGGGCTCCGGGACCGGGGAGCTGTTTTTT
TRBD1	TRBV13	TRBJ1-2	14	few	CASSLLQGGYGYTF	TGTGCCAGCAGCTTACTCCAGGGGGGCTATGGCTACACCTTC
.	TRBV7-8	TRBJ1-3	15	.	CASSAAEGAGNTIYF	TGTGCCAGCAGCGCAGCGGAGGGCGCTGGAAACACCATATATTTT
.	TRBV5-6	TRBJ2-6	18	few	CASSLGTVLVSGANVLTF	TGTGCCAGCAGCTTGGGTACAGTCTTGGTCTCTGGGGCCAACGTCCTGACTTTC
.	TRBV5-1	TRBJ2-3	15	many	CASSWRNPSTDTQYF	TGCGCCAGCAGCTGGAGGAATCCCTCCACAGATACGCAGTATTTT
TRBD2	TRBV4-2	TRBJ2-5	16	few	CASSQDLGGREETQYF	TGTGCCAGCAGCCAAGATCTCGGGGGGAGAGAAGAGACCCAGTACTTC
.	TRBV7-9	TRBJ1-1	12	few	CASSFANTEAFF	TGTGCCAGCAGCTTCGCGAACACTGAAGCTTTCTTT
.	TRBV7-6	TRBJ1-6	12	few	CASSRPNSPLHF	TGTGCCAGCAGCCGCCCGAATTCACCCCTCCACTTT
.	TRBV5-1	TRBJ2-7	13	many	CASSLTDSYEQYF	TGCGCCAGCAGCTTGACGGACTCCTACGAGCAGTACTTC
TRBD1	TRBV6-5	TRBJ1-1	13	few	CASQTGVNTEAFF	TGTGCCAGCCAAACAGGGGTGAACACTGAAGCTTTCTTT
TRBD1	TRBV2	TRBJ2-5	11	.	CASRGQETQYF	TGTGCCAGTAGGGGGCAGGAGACCCAGTACTTC
.	TRBV7-2	TRBJ2-5	14	.	CASSWPPTWETQYF	TGTGCCAGCAGCTGGCCCCCCACGTGGGAGACCCAGTACTTC
.	TRBV6-5	TRBJ1-2	14	few	CASSKEGINYGYTF	TGTGCCAGCAGTAAAGAGGGGATTAACTATGGCTACACCTTC
TRBD1	TRBV6-5	TRBJ1-1	15	.	CASRLGQGAYTEAFF	TGTGCCAGCAGACTGGGACAGGGGGCTTACACTGAAGCTTTCTTT